This T cell receptor beta chain was documented in a study of blood T cell repertoires in COVID-19. Overall study context: From T cells, B-cell-depleted T cells, or PBMCs came the material, which was cDNA or gDNA.

Original methodology: Reference gene primer amplification gave estimated nucleated cell counts. Produced via immunoSEQ multiplex PCR; TCRdb's table is partial and in-frame only. V, J and clone size derive from that table, while D and trimming were established from the DNA sequence. The sample shows more than 250,000 clones, roughly 90% of them seen only once. Material for sequencing was peripheral blood. The receptor comes from a human donor in a cohort sampled during active COVID-19.

DNA of the CDR3: TGTGCCACCAGCGAGATCTACAGGGCTGGAAACACCATATATTTT. This codes for CATSEIYRAGNTIYF. The chain recombines TRBV15 with TRBJ1-3; tentative D call: TRBD1 (6 bases). The ends were cut back, 5 bases at V and 2 bases at J, with 13 bases in the middle. CDR1 and CDR2 (germline): LNHNV, YYDKDF (reference sequence). The CDR3 is made up of 15 amino acids.